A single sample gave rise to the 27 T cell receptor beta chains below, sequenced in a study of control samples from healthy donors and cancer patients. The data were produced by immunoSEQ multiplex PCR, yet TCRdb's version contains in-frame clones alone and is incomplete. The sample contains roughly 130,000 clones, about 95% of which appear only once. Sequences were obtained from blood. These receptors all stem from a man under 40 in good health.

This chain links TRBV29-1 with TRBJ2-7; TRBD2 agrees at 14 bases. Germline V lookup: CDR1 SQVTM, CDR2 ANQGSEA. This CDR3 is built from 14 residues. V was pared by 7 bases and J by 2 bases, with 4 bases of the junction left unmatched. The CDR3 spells CSAGLAGGTYEQYF. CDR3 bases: TGCAGCGCTGGACTAGCGGGGGGCACCTACGAGCAGTACTTC.

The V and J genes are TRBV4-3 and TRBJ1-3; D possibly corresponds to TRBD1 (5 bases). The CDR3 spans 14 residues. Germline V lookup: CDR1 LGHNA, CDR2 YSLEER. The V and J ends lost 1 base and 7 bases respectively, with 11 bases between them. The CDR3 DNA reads TGCGCCAGCAGCCAAGGTACCAGGGCTAACACCATATATTTT. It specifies CASSQGTRANTIYF.

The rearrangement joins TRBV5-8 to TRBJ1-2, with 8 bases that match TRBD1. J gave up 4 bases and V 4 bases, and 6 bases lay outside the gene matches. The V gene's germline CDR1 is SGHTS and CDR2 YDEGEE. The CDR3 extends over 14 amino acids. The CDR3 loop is CASSREQGAYGYTF. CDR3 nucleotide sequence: TGTGCCAGCAGCAGGGAGCAGGGGGCCTATGGCTACACCTTC.

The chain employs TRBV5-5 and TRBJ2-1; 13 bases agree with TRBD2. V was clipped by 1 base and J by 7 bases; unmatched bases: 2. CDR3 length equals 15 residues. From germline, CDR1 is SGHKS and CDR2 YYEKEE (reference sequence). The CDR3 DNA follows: TGTGCCAGCAGCTTGTGGACTAGCGGGGGTAATGAGCAGTTCTTC. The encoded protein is CASSLWTSGGNEQFF.

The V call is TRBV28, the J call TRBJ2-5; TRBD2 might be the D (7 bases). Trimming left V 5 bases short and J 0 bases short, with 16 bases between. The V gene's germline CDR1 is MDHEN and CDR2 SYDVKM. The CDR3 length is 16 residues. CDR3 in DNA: TGTGCCAGCAGTCCCCTAGGGGGGGGGTACCAAGAGACCCAGTACTTC. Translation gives CASSPLGGGYQETQYF.

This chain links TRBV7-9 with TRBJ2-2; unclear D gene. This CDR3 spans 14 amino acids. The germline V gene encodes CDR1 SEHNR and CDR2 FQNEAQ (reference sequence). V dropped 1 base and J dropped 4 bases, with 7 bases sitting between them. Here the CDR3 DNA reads TGTGCCAGCAGCTTAGGTAGCACCACCGGGGAGCTGTTTTTT. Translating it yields CASSLGSTTGELFF.

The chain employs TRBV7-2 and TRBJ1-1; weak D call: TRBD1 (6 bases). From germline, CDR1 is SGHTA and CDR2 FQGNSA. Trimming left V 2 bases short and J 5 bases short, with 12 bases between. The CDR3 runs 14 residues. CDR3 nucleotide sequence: TGTGCCAGCAGCTTACGCCCAGGGGCTACTGAAGCTTTCTTT. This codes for CASSLRPGATEAFF.

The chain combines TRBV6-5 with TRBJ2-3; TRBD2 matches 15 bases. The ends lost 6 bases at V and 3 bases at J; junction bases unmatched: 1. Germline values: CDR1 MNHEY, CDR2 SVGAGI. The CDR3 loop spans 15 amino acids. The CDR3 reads CASSGLAGGTDTQYF. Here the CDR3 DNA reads TGTGCCAGCAGCGGACTAGCGGGGGGGACAGATACGCAGTATTTT.

The CDR3 DNA follows: TGTGCCAGTAGTCAGGAACATAGCAATCAGCCCCAGCATTTT. Its translation is CASSQEHSNQPQHF. The chain is built from TRBV19 and TRBJ1-5; D call uncertain. Germline CDR1 reads LNHDA; CDR2 reads SQIVND (reference sequence). Trimming shortened V by 5 bases and J by 0 bases, and 8 bases separated the two germline ends. The CDR3 sequence is 14 residues long.

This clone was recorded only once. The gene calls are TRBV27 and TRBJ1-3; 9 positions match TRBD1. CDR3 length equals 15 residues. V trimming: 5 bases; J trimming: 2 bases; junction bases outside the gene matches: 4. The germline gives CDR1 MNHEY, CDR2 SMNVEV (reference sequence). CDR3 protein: CASSPTGGAGNTIYF. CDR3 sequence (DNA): TGTGCCAGCAGTCCGACAGGGGGGGCTGGAAACACCATATATTTT.

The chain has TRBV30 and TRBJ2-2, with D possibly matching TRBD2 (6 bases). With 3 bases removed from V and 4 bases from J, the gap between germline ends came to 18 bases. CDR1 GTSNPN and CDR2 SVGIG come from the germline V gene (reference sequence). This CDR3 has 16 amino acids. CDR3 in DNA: TGTGCCTGGAGCCCGGGATGGCGGGGACCCACCGGGGAGCTGTTTTTT. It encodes CAWSPGWRGPTGELFF.

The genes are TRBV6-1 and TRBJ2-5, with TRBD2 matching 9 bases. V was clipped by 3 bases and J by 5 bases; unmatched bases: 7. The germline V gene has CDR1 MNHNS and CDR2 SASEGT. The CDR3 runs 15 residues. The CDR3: CASSERGGAGETQYF. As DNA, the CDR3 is TGTGCCAGCAGTGAGCGCGGGGGGGCCGGGGAGACCCAGTACTTC.

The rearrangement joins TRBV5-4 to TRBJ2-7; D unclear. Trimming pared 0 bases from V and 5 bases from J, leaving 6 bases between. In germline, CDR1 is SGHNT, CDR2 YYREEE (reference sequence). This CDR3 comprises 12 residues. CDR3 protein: CASSLDGDEQYF. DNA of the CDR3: TGTGCCAGCAGCTTGGACGGAGACGAGCAGTACTTC.

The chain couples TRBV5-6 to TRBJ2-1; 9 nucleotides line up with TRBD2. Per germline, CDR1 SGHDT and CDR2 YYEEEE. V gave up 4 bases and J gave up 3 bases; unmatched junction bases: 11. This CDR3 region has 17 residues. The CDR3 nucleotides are TGTGCCAGCAGCCAATTACTAGCGGGTTCCCTCTACAATGAGCAGTTCTTC. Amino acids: CASSQLLAGSLYNEQFF. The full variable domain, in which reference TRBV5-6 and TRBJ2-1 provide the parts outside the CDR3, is DAGVTQSPTHLIKTRGQQVTLRCSPKSGHDTVSWYQQALGQGPQFIFQYYEEEERQRGNFPDRFSGHQFPNYSSELNVNALLLGDSALYLCASSQLLAGSLYNEQFFGPGTRLTVL.

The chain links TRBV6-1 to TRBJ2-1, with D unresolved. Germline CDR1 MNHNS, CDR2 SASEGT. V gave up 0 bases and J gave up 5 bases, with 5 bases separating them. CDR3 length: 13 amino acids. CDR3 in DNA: TGTGCCAGCAGTGAAGCTGAACACAATGAGCAGTTCTTC. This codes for CASSEAEHNEQFF.

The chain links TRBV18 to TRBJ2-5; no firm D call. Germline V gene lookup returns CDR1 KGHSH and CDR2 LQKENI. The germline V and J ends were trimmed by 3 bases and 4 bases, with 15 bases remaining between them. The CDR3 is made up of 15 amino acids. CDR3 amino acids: CASSPPIGYGETQYF. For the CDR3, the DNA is TGTGCCAGCTCACCCCCGATAGGGTATGGAGAGACCCAGTACTTC. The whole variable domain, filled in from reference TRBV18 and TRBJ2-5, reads NAGVMQNPRHLVRRRGQEARLRCSPMKGHSHVYWYRQLPEEGLKFMVYLQKENIIDESGMPKERFSAEFPKEGPSILRIQQVVRGDSAAYFCASSPPIGYGETQYFGPGTRLLVL.

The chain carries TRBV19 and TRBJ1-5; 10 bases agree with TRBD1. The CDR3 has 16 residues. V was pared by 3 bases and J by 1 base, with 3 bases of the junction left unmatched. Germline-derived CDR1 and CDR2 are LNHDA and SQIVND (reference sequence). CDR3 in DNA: TGTGCCAGTAGTATCCTGGACAGGGGGAGCAATCAGCCCCAGCATTTT. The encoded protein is CASSILDRGSNQPQHF.

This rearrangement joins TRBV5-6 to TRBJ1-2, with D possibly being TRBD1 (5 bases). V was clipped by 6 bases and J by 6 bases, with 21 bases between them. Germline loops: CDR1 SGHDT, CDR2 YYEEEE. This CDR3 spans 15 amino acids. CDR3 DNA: TGTGCCAGCACCTGGGACGGGTTGAGTGGGCATGGCTACACCTTC. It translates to CASTWDGLSGHGYTF.

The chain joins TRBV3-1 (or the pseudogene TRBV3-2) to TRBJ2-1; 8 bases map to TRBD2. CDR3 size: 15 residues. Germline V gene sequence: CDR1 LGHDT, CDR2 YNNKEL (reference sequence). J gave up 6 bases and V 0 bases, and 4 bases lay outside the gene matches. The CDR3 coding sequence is TGTGCCAGCAGCCAAGACGGGCTAGCGGGCAATGAGCAGTTCTTC. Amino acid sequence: CASSQDGLAGNEQFF.

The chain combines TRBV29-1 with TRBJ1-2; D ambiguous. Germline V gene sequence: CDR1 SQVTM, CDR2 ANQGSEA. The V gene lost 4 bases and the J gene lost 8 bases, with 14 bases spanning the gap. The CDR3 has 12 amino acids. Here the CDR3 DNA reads TGCAGCGTTGGAGGAGGTCTGGCGGGCTACACCTTC. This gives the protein CSVGGGLAGYTF.

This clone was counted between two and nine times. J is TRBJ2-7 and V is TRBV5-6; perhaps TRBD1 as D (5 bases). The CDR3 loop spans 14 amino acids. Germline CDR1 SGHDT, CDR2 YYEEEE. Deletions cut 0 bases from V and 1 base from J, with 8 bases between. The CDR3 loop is CASSLAGWSYEQYF. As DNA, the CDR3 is TGTGCCAGCAGCTTGGCAGGGTGGTCCTACGAGCAGTACTTC.

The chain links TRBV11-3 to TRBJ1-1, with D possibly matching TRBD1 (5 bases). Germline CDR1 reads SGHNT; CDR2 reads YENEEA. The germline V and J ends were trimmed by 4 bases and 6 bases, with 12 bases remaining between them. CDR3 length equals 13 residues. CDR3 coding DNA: TGTGCCAGCAGCTGGGGGTGGGGCTCTGAAGCTTTCTTT. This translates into CASSWGWGSEAFF.

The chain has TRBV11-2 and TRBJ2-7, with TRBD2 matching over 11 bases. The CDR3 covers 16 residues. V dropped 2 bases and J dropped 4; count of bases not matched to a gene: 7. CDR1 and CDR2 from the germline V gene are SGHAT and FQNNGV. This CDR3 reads CASSLTPGLAEYEQYF. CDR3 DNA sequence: TGTGCCAGCAGCTTAACTCCGGGACTAGCGGAATACGAGCAGTACTTC.

In DNA, the CDR3 is TGTGCCAGCAGTCCTGGACTAGACTATGAGCAGTTCTTC. Its protein is CASSPGLDYEQFF. V is TRBV28 and J is TRBJ2-1, with TRBD2 identical over 7 bases. J gave up 8 bases and V 5 bases, and 6 bases lay outside the gene matches. This CDR3 region has 13 residues. Germline CDR1 MDHEN, CDR2 SYDVKM.

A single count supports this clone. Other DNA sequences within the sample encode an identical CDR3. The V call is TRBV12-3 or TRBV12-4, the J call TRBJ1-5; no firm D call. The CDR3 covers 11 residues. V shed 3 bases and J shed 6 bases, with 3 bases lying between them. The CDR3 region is CASSFGQPQHF. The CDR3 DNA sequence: TGTGCCAGCAGTTTTGGTCAGCCCCAGCATTTT.

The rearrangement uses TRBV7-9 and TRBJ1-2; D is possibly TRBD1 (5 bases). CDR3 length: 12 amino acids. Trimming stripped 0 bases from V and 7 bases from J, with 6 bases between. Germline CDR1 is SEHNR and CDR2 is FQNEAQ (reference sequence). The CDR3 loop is CASSLAGVGYTF. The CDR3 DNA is TGTGCCAGCAGCTTAGCGGGGGTTGGCTACACCTTC.

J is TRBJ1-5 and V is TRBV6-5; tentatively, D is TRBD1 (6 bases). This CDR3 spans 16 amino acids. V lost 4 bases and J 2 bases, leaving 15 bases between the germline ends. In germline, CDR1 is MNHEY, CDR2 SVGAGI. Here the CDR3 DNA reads TGTGCCAGCAGTTCGCTTACAGGGAGACGCAATCAGCCCCAGCATTTT. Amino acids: CASSSLTGRRNQPQHF.